The T cell receptor (beta chain) described here comes from a study of regulatory T cells in long-lasting Graves disease. CDR3 length: 19 residues. The ends lost 9 bases at V and 2 bases at J; junction bases unmatched: 18. The table lists this clonotype with many counts. The time point is: persistent/refractory GD, antithyroid drugs over 5 years with positive TRAb. PBMC RNA served as the TCR library source. HTBI primers from iRepertoire and Arm-PCR of CDR3 regions yielded the TCR beta libraries. Each CDR3 protein gets one entry after TCRdb re-called the multiplex PCR reads with MiXCR. Among more than 300,000 distinct CDR3 sequences listed, less than 20% were seen once.

The sequence was obtained from a female donor with Graves disease. This material consisted of peripheral blood mononuclear cells (PBMCs), taken when the disease was refractory, from a patient treated with antithyroid drugs. The chain has TRBV6-7 and TRBJ2-5; 13 bases map to TRBD2. TRBV6-7 carries the ORF label, with uncertain function. In DNA form, the CDR3 reads TGTGCCAGTAATAGAGGATTGACTAGCGGGGGGCGAGAACAAGAGACCCAGTACTTC. Its protein is CASNRGLTSGGREQETQYF.